This record concerns one T cell receptor beta chain sequence. The table came from immunoSEQ multiplex PCR; TCRdb's copy has only in-frame clones and leaves some out. The data contain about 240,000 clones, 80% to 85% of them singletons. Unstimulated Tregs (CD4+CD25+CD127-) and CD4+CD25- non-Tregs were sorted from PBMCs. This CDR3 spans 15 amino acids. Looked up from germline, CDR1 is SGHDT and CDR2 is YYEEEE. Unmatched junction bases numbered 7, after V lost 4 bases and J lost 3 bases. This record comes from a study of Tregs in tolerant kidney transplant recipients. The chain couples TRBV5-6 to TRBJ1-5, with 7 bases aligning to TRBD1. The source material was CD4+ T cells from blood. The source of this sequence is a human donor in good health. For the CDR3, the DNA is TGTGCCAGCAGCCGGACAGGACCGTACAATCAGCCCCAGCATTTT. This gives the protein CASSRTGPYNQPQHF.